A single sample gave rise to the 6 T cell receptor beta chains below, sequenced in a study of CD8 T cells in Susac syndrome. Random hexamers were used to reverse transcribe the RNA input (about 0.5 to 1 ug). TCRdb used MiXCR to reprocess the immunoSEQ multiplex PCR reads, holding one entry per CDR3 protein. This sample carries 200,000 to 250,000 distinct CDR3 sequences, 95% of them seen once, and the ten largest clones take 0.082%. Sequenced: CD4+ T cells from PBMCs. All receptors come from a human donor with multiple sclerosis.

The CDR3 bases are TGCAGCGACCGACATGGGGGCGGCGGACGCAATGAGCAGTTCTTC. It is translated as CSDRHGGGGRNEQFF. This chain connects TRBV29-1 to TRBJ2-1; the D gene is possibly TRBD1 (6 bases). Looked up from germline, CDR1 is SQVTM and CDR2 is ANQGSEA. This CDR3 contains 15 residues. The V and J ends lost 7 bases and 6 bases respectively, with 22 bases between them.

The CDR3 DNA sequence: TGTGCCAGCAGTCCCACAGGGGGCGATGGATACGAGCAGTACGTC. Translation gives CASSPTGGDGYEQYV. The V gene is TRBV5-4, the J gene TRBJ2-7, with 9 bases fitting TRBD1. Germline trimming cut 5 bases from V and 4 bases from J; bases unmatched to any gene: 10. Germline-derived CDR1 and CDR2 are SGHNT and YYREEE (reference sequence). This CDR3 comprises 15 residues.

The CDR3 region is CAWGTGVGETQYF. The CDR3 region has the DNA TGTGCCTGGGGGACAGGGGTTGGCGAGACCCAGTACTTC. This chain joins TRBV30 and TRBJ2-5; 10 bases align to TRBD1. CDR1 is GTSNPN, CDR2 SVGIG, per germline (reference sequence). The V segment lost 5 bases and the J segment 5 bases; nucleotides outside the gene matches: 5. CDR3 size: 13 residues.

This chain joins TRBV10-3 and TRBJ2-3, with D possibly TRBD2 on 6 matching bases. CDR1 and CDR2 (germline): ENHRY, SYGVKD. V was cut by 3 bases and J by 2 bases, with 12 bases left in between. The CDR3 covers 15 residues. CDR3 sequence (DNA): TGTGCCATCAGTGAAGTGGGGGGAAACACAGATACGCAGTATTTT. This translates into CAISEVGGNTDTQYF.

The V call is TRBV23-1, the J call TRBJ2-7; no clear D. TRBV23-1 belongs to the ORF category, with a function that is uncertain. This CDR3 region has 12 residues. V was pared by 2 bases and J by 5 bases, with 7 bases between. The CDR3, as DNA: TGCGCCAGCAGTCAAACCGACAACGAGCAGTACGTC. It translates to CASSQTDNEQYV.

The chain is built from TRBV28 and TRBJ1-1; D gene uncertain. This CDR3 region has 11 residues. Germline loops: CDR1 MDHEN, CDR2 SYDVKM. V gave up 3 bases and J gave up 8 bases, with 7 bases separating them. DNA of the CDR3: TGTGCCAGCAGTTTTGCCCGGGAAGCTTTCTTT. Translated: CASSFAREAFF.